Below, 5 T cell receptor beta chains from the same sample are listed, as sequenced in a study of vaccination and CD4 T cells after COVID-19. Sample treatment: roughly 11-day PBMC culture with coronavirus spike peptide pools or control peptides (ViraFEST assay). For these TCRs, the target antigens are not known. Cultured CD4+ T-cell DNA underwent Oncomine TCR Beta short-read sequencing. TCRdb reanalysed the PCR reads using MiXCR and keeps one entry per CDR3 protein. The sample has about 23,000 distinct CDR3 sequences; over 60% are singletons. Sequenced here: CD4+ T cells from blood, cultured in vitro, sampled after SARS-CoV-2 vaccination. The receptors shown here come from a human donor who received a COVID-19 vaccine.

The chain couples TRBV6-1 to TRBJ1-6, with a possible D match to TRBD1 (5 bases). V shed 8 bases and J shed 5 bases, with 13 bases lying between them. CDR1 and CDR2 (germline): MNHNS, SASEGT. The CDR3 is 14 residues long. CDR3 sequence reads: CASFLGLNNSPLHF. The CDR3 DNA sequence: TGTGCCAGCTTTTTGGGACTGAATAATTCACCCCTCCACTTT.

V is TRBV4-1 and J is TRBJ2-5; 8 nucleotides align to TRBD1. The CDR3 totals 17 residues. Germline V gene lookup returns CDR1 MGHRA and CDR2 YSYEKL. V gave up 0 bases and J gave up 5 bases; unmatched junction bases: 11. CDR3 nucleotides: TGCGCCAGCAGCCAAGATTACCGGACAGGGCCATGGGAGACCCAGTACTTC. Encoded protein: CASSQDYRTGPWETQYF.

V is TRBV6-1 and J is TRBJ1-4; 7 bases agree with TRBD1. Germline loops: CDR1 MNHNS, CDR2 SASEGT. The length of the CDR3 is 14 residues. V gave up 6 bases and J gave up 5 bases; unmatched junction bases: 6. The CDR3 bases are TGTGCCAGCAGGGAGGGGGCGCGAAATGAAAAACTGTTTTTT. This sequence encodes CASREGARNEKLFF.

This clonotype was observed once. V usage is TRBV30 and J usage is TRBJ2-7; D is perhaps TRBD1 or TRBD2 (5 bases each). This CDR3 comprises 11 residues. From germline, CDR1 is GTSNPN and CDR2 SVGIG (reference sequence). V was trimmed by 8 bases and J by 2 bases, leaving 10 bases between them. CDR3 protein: CAGDLPYEQYF. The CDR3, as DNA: TGTGCCGGGGACCTCCCCTACGAGCAGTACTTC.

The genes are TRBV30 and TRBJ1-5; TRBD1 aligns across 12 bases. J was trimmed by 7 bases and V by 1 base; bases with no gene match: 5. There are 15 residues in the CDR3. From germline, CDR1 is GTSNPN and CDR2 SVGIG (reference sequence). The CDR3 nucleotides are TGTGCCTGGAGTGGGGACAGGGGGCTCGGGCAGCCCCAGCATTTT. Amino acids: CAWSGDRGLGQPQHF.